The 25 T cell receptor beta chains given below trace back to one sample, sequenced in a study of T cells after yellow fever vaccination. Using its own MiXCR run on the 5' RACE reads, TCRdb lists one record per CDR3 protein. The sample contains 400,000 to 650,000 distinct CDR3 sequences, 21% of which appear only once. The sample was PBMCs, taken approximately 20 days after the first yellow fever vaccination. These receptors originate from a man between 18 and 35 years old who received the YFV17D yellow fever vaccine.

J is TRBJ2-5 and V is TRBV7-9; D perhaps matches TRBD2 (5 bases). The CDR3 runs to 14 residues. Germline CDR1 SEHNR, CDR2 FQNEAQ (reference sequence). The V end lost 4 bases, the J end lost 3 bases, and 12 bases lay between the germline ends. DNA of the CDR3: TGTGCCAGCAGCTCAAATCGGGGTGAAGAGACCCAGTACTTC. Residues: CASSSNRGEETQYF.

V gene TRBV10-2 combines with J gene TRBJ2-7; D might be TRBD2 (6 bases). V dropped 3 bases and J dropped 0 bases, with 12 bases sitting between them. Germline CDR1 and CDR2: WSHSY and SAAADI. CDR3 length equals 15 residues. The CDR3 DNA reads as TGCGCCAGCAGTGATCGGGACGGGAGCTCCTACGAGCAGTACTTC. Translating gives CASSDRDGSSYEQYF.

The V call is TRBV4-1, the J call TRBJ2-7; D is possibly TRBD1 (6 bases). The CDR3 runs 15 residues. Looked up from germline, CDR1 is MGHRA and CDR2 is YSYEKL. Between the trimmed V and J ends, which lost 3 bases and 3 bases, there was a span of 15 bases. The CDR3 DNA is TGCGCCAGCAGCCACGGTCCTAGGGGGATCTACGAGCAGTACTTC. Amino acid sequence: CASSHGPRGIYEQYF.

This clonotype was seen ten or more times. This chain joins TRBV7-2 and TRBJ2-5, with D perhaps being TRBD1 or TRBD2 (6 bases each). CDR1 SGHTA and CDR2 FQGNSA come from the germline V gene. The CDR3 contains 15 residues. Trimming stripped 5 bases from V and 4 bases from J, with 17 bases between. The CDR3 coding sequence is TGTGCCAGCAGCAATAGCGAGGGGGGCTCAGAGACCCAGTACTTC. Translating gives CASSNSEGGSETQYF.

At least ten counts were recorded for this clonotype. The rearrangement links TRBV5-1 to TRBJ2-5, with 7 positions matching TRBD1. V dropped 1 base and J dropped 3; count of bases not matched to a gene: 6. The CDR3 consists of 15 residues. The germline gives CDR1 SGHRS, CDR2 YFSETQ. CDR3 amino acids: CASSLRPTGEETQYF. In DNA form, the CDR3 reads TGCGCCAGCAGCTTGCGGCCTACAGGGGAAGAGACCCAGTACTTC.

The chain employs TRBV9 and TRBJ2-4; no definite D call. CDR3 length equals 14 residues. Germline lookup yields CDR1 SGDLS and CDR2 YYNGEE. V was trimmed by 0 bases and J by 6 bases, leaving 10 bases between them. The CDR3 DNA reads TGTGCCAGCAGCGTAGACTTTTCGGGAAACATTCAGTACTTC. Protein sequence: CASSVDFSGNIQYF.

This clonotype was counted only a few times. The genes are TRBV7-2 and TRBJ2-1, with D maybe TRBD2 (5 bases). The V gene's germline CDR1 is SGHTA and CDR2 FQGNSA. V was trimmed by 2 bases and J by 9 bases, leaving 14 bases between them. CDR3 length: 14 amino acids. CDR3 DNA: TGTGCCAGCAGCTTAAGGAGGTTGGAGAGTGAGCAGTTCTTC. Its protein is CASSLRRLESEQFF.

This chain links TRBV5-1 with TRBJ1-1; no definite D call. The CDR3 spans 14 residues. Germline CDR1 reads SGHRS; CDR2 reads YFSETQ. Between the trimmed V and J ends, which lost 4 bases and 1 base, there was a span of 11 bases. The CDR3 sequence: CASSADPQNTEAFF. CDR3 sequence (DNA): TGCGCCAGCAGCGCGGACCCCCAGAACACTGAAGCTTTCTTT.

As DNA, the CDR3 is TGCGCCAGCAGCTTGCTACTAGAGGGCCAAGAGACCCAGTACTTC. It translates to CASSLLLEGQETQYF. J is TRBJ2-5 and V is TRBV5-1, with a tentative D call TRBD2 (5 bases). Deletions cut 1 base from V and 1 base from J, with 11 bases between. The CDR3 length is 15 residues. CDR1 and CDR2 from the germline V gene are SGHRS and YFSETQ.

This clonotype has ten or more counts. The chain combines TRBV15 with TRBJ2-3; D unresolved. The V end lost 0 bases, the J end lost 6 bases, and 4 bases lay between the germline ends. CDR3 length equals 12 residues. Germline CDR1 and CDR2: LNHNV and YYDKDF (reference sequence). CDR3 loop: CATSRDQDTQYF. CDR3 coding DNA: TGTGCCACCAGCAGAGATCAGGATACGCAGTATTTT.

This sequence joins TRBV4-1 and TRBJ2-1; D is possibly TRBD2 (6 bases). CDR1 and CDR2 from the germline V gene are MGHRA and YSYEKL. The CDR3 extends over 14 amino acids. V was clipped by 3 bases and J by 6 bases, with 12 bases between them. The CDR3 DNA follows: TGCGCCAGCAGCCACCGGGGACTGGGCAATGAGCAGTTCTTC. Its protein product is CASSHRGLGNEQFF.

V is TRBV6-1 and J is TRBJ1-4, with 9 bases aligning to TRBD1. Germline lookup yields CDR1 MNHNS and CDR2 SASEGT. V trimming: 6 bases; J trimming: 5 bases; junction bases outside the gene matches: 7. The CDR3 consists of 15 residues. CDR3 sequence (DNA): TGTGCCAGCAGCCGACAGGGGGAATTCAATGAAAAACTGTTTTTT. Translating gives CASSRQGEFNEKLFF.

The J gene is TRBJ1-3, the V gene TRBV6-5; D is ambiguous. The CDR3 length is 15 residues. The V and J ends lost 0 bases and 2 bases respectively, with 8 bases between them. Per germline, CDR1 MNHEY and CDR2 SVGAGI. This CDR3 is CASSYSYRTGNTIYF. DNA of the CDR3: TGTGCCAGCAGTTACTCGTACAGAACTGGAAACACCATATATTTT.

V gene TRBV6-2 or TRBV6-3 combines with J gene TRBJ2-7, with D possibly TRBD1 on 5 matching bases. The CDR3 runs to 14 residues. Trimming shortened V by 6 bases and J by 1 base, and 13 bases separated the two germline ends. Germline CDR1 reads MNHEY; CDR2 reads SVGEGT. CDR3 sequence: CASSKFDRSYEQYV. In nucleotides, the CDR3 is TGTGCCAGCAGCAAGTTCGACAGATCCTACGAGCAGTACGTC.

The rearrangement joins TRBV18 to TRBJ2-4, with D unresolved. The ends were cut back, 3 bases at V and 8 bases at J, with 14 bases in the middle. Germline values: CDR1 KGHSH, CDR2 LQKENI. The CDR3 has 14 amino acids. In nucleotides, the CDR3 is TGTGCCAGCTCACCGTTGTCCCAACCCCACATTCAGTACTTC. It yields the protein CASSPLSQPHIQYF. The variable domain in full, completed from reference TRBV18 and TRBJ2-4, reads NAGVMQNPRHLVRRRGQEARLRCSPMKGHSHVYWYRQLPEEGLKFMVYLQKENIIDESGMPKERFSAEFPKEGPSILRIQQVVRGDSAAYFCASSPLSQPHIQYFGAGTRLSVL.

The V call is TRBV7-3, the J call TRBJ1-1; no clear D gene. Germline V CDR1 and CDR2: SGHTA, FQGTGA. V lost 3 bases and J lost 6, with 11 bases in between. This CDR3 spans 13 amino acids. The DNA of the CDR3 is TGTGCCAGCAGCTTTAAGCCAGGCGCTGAAGCTTTCTTT. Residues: CASSFKPGAEAFF.

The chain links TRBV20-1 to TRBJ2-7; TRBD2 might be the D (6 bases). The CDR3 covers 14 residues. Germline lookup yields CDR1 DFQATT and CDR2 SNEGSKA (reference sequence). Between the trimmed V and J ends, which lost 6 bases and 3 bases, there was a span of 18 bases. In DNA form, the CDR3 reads TGCAGTGCAGGAGGGGTGGGCAGAAACTACGAGCAGTACGTC. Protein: CSAGGVGRNYEQYV.

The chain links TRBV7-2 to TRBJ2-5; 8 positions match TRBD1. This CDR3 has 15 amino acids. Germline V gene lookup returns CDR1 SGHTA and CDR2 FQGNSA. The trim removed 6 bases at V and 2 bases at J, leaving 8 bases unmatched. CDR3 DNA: TGTGCCAGCAGAAAAATATACAGGGGGCAAGAGACCCAGTACTTC. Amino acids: CASRKIYRGQETQYF.

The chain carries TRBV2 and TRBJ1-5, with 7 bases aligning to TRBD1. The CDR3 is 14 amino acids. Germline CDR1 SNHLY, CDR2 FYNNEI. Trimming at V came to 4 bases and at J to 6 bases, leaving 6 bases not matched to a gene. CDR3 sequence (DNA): TGTGCCAGCAGTGGGAACCAGGGGGGTCAGCCCCAGCATTTT. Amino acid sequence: CASSGNQGGQPQHF.

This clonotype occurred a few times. In nucleotides, the CDR3 is TGCGCCAGCAGCTTGGTCGAAGTAAGGGGGTATGAGCAGTTCTTC. This codes for CASSLVEVRGYEQFF. The V and J genes are TRBV5-1 and TRBJ2-1, with D maybe TRBD1 (6 bases). V dropped 0 bases and J dropped 8 bases, with 15 bases sitting between them. This CDR3 contains 15 residues. Germline lookup yields CDR1 SGHRS and CDR2 YFSETQ.

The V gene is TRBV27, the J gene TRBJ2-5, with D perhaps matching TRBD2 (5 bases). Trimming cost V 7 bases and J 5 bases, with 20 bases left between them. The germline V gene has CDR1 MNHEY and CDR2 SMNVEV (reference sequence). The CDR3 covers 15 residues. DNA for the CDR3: TGTGCCAGCAACCCTTCCGTCCCGGCGGGCGAGACCCAGTACTTC. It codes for CASNPSVPAGETQYF.

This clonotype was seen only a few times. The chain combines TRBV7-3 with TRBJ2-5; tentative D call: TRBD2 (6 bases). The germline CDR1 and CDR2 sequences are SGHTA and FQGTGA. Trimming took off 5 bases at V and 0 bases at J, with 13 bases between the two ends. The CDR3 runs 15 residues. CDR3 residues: CASSLNGGDQETQYF. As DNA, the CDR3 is TGTGCCAGCAGCCTTAACGGAGGGGACCAAGAGACCCAGTACTTC.

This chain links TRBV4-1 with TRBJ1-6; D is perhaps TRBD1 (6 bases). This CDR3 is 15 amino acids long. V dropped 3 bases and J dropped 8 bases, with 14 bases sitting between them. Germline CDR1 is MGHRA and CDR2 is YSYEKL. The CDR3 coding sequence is TGCGCCAGCAGCCAGGGCAGGGGTCGAGATTCACCCCTCCACTTT. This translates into CASSQGRGRDSPLHF.

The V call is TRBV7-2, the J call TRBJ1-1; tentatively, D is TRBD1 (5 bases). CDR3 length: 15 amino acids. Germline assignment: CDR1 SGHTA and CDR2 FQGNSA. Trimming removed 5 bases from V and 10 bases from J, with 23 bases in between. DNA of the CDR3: TGTGCCAGCAGCCCAAGTTGGGGACCCATTAGTCGAGCTTTCTTT. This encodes CASSPSWGPISRAFF.

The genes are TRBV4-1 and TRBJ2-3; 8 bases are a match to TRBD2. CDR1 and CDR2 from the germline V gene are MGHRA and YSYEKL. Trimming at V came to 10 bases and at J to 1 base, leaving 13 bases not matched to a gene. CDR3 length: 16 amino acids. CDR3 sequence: CATLPPAGVRTDTQYF. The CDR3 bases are TGCGCCACTCTGCCGCCAGCGGGGGTGCGCACAGATACGCAGTATTTT.